The sequence of this T cell receptor (beta chain) was determined in a study of Ad26.COV2.S vaccination and SARS-CoV-2 variants. The study's findings and limits: TCR breadth and depth analyses may have underestimated total T cell responses. For non-spike TCRs, breadth in vaccine recipients resembled that in placebo recipients. Marked by substantial breadth, spike-specific CD8+ and CD4+ T cell responses were reportedly seen after vaccination. Vaccine recipients posted higher spike-specific TCR breadth than their placebo counterparts.

Concerning this clone itself: Antigen: not known.

Profiling relied on immunoSEQ multiplex PCR, and the TCRdb table lists in-frame clones only, not all of them. The sample yields 75,000 to 100,000 clones, approximately 81% seen once. The CDR3 is 14 amino acids. The V gene lost 0 bases and the J gene lost 8 bases, with 12 bases spanning the gap. The germline V gene encodes CDR1 SGDLS and CDR2 YYNGEE. The sequenced sample was peripheral blood, obtained after recovery from COVID-19. The chain combines TRBV9 with TRBJ2-1; D gene uncertain. This clonotype originated in a human donor who had recovered from COVID-19. The CDR3 DNA sequence: TGTGCCAGCAGCGTAGCTTTGCTAGTCCATGAGCAGTTCTTC. Its translation: CASSVALLVHEQFF.